This is a list of T cell receptor beta chains from one sample in a study of blood T cells in healthy people across ages. TCRdb re-derived calls from the 5' RACE reads in MiXCR, one entry per CDR3 protein. The sample has roughly 720,000 distinct CDR3 sequences, about 55% seen once; the top ten hold 41%. What was sequenced was blood. The receptors were sampled from a man older than 75 in good health. CDR3s include the opening cysteine and the closing phenylalanine or tryptophan. Fields, in order: J gene, clone size, V gene, D gene, CDR3 protein, CDR3 DNA. The D gene is left open where the match is weak. Clone size is given for some rows only: seen once, a few or many times, or a class if the clone is expanded.

TRBJ2-1	-	TRBV5-1	-	CASSSGPTGEQFF	TGCGCCAGCAGCTCGGGACCTACGGGTGAGCAGTTCTTC
TRBJ2-7	-	TRBV28	TRBD2	CASSFLTSFYEQYF	TGTGCCAGCAGTTTCCTGACTAGCTTCTACGAGCAGTACTTC
TRBJ2-7	-	TRBV7-2	TRBD2	CASSTSGRAQYEQYF	TGTGCCAGCAGCACTAGCGGGAGGGCTCAATACGAGCAGTACTTC
TRBJ1-2	-	TRBV12-3/TRBV12-4	-	CASKGSSNYGYTF	TGTGCCAGCAAAGGAAGCTCCAACTATGGCTACACCTTC
TRBJ2-7	-	TRBV2	TRBD1	CASSELMWGQEYYEQYF	TGTGCCAGCAGTGAATTAATGTGGGGACAGGAGTACTACGAGCAGTACTTC
TRBJ2-7	-	TRBV5-1	-	CASTSPSYEQYF	TGCGCCAGCACTTCTCCCTCCTACGAGCAGTACTTC
TRBJ1-2	-	TRBV20-1	-	CSARGEDNYGYTF	TGCAGTGCTAGGGGGGAGGATAACTATGGCTACACCTTC
TRBJ2-5	-	TRBV5-1	TRBD2	CASSSGTSGPLETQYF	TGCGCCAGCAGCTCCGGGACTAGCGGTCCTCTGGAGACCCAGTACTTC
TRBJ2-1	-	TRBV20-1	-	CSARDALANAYNEQFF	TGCAGTGCTAGAGACGCGCTAGCAAATGCCTACAATGAGCAGTTCTTC
TRBJ1-1	-	TRBV4-1	-	CASSQGWVLNTEAFF	TGCGCCAGCAGCCAAGGTTGGGTGCTGAACACTGAAGCTTTCTTT
TRBJ1-4	-	TRBV2	-	CASSERGGSEKLFF	TGTGCCAGCAGTGAGAGGGGAGGGAGTGAAAAACTGTTTTTT
TRBJ2-7	few	TRBV21-1	-	CASSKDPRQGSEQYF	TGTGCCAGCAGCAAAGACCCACGACAGGGTAGCGAGCAGTACTTC
TRBJ1-2	-	TRBV12-3/TRBV12-4	TRBD1	CASSFSPDRVYGYTF	TGTGCCAGCAGTTTCTCCCCGGACAGGGTCTATGGCTACACCTTC
TRBJ1-4	-	TRBV12-3/TRBV12-4	-	CASSFRAATNEKLFF	TGTGCCAGCAGTTTCAGGGCCGCAACTAATGAAAAACTGTTTTTT
TRBJ2-7	-	TRBV4-1	-	CASSQEDVAGLYEQYF	TGCGCCAGCAGCCAAGAGGACGTTGCGGGACTTTACGAGCAGTACTTC
TRBJ2-1	-	TRBV20-1	TRBD2	CSARDHASGSYNEQFF	TGCAGTGCTAGAGATCATGCTAGCGGGAGCTACAATGAGCAGTTCTTC
TRBJ2-5	-	TRBV20-1	TRBD2	CSALRLAGVQETQYF	TGCAGTGCTCTAAGACTAGCGGGCGTCCAAGAGACCCAGTACTTC
TRBJ2-1	-	TRBV28	TRBD2	CASSVWSSGRANEQFF	TGTGCCAGCAGTGTATGGTCTAGCGGGAGGGCTAATGAGCAGTTCTTC
TRBJ1-1	few	TRBV27	TRBD1	CASSYRGLAWGTEAFF	TGTGCCAGCAGTTACAGGGGGCTGGCTTGGGGCACTGAAGCTTTCTTT
TRBJ2-1	-	TRBV10-3	-	CAISDHGRTQSSYNEQFF	TGTGCCATCAGTGACCATGGGCGGACCCAGAGCTCCTACAATGAGCAGTTCTTC
TRBJ2-3	-	TRBV5-1	-	CASSLEPGHRHAYF	TGCGCCAGCAGCTTGGAGCCAGGCCACAGACACGCGTATTTT
TRBJ2-5	-	TRBV29-1	-	CSVEDNVRETQYF	TGCAGCGTTGAAGATAACGTGAGAGAGACCCAGTACTTC
TRBJ2-3	-	TRBV5-1	-	CASSSYVDTQYF	TGCGCCAGCAGCTCCTATGTCGATACGCAGTATTTT
TRBJ2-3	few	TRBV18	TRBD1	CASSPRQGATADTQYF	TGTGCCAGCTCACCGAGACAGGGGGCGACCGCAGATACGCAGTATTTT
TRBJ1-1	-	TRBV5-1	-	CASSLDPGGQNTEAFF	TGCGCCAGCAGCTTGGACCCCGGGGGGCAGAACACTGAAGCTTTCTTT
TRBJ2-1	-	TRBV7-9	TRBD2	CASSQLNTFSGRAGEQFF	TGTGCCAGCAGCCAGCTTAACACCTTTAGCGGGAGGGCCGGTGAGCAGTTCTTC
TRBJ2-3	-	TRBV5-1	-	CASSLGGIGGYAYF	TGCGCCAGCAGCTTAGGCGGTATCGGGGGATACGCGTATTTT
TRBJ2-1	-	TRBV6-2/TRBV6-3	-	CASSYPMGPGPSYNEQFF	TGTGCCAGCAGTTACCCCATGGGCCCGGGACCCTCCTACAATGAGCAGTTCTTC
TRBJ2-4	-	TRBV28	-	CASRGGMLAKNIQYF	TGTGCCAGCAGGGGCGGGATGCTAGCCAAAAACATTCAGTACTTC
TRBJ2-3	-	TRBV11-2	TRBD2	CASTLSGRAPDTQYF	TGTGCCAGCACCCTTAGCGGGAGGGCCCCAGATACGCAGTATTTT
TRBJ2-4	once	TRBV11-3	-	CASSLERVPDLAKNIQYF	TGTGCCAGCAGCTTAGAGAGGGTTCCCGACTTGGCCAAAAACATTCAGTACTTC
TRBJ2-2	once	TRBV10-3	TRBD2	CAIRTGTSGSANTGELFF	TGTGCCATCAGAACCGGGACTAGCGGGAGTGCGAACACCGGGGAGCTGTTTTTT
TRBJ2-7	once	TRBV6-4	TRBD1	CASSVDRAVSYEQYF	TGTGCCAGCAGCGTGGACAGGGCCGTCTCCTACGAGCAGTACTTC
TRBJ1-2	-	TRBV6-5	-	CASRGTSGSYTF	TGTGCCAGCAGGGGGACATCTGGGAGCTACACCTTC
TRBJ2-5	-	TRBV20-1	-	CSAPRGSQETQYF	TGCAGTGCGCCGAGGGGGAGCCAAGAGACCCAGTACTTC
TRBJ2-5	-	TRBV10-3	TRBD2	CAISAGRLRNEQYF	TGTGCCATCAGTGCCGGGAGGCTAAGAAATGAGCAGTACTTC
TRBJ2-5	-	TRBV5-1	-	CASSRMGEQTQYF	TGCGCCAGCAGCAGGATGGGGGAACAGACCCAGTACTTC
TRBJ2-7	-	TRBV9	TRBD1	CASSRGGQGYEQYF	TGTGCCAGCAGCAGGGGGGGACAGGGCTACGAGCAGTACTTC
TRBJ2-7	-	TRBV6-2/TRBV6-3	TRBD1	CASNRLSGTGSYEQYF	TGTGCCAGCAACCGCCTCTCCGGGACAGGGTCCTACGAGCAGTACTTC
TRBJ2-1	-	TRBV12-3/TRBV12-4	-	CASSVREDNEQFF	TGTGCCAGCAGTGTCCGGGAAGACAATGAGCAGTTCTTC
TRBJ2-1	-	TRBV5-1	TRBD2	CASKMSSGRDGGQFF	TGCGCCAGTAAGATGAGTAGCGGGAGGGATGGTGGGCAGTTCTTC
TRBJ2-7	-	TRBV12-3/TRBV12-4	TRBD1	CASSPPSPDRGEQYF	TGTGCCAGCAGCCCTCCGTCCCCGGACAGGGGCGAGCAGTACTTC
TRBJ1-2	few	TRBV5-1	TRBD1	CASRLDRGAGGYTF	TGCGCCAGCAGGTTGGACAGGGGCGCCGGTGGCTACACCTTC
TRBJ1-2	-	TRBV14	-	CASSQEDLHYGYTF	TGTGCCAGCAGCCAAGAGGATTTACACTATGGCTACACCTTC
TRBJ1-4	few	TRBV5-1	-	CASSSSGTRSEKLFF	TGCGCCAGCAGCTCCTCCGGGACCCGTTCCGAAAAACTGTTTTTT
TRBJ1-1	-	TRBV4-1	TRBD1	CASSQVRGGRGQGGTEAFF	TGCGCCAGCAGCCAAGTTCGGGGCGGAAGGGGACAGGGAGGCACTGAAGCTTTCTTT
TRBJ1-1	-	TRBV6-5	TRBD1	CASSSWGTVNTEAFF	TGTGCCAGCAGTTCCTGGGGGACAGTAAACACTGAAGCTTTCTTT
TRBJ1-1	-	TRBV29-1	-	CSAHRELNTEAFF	TGCAGCGCCCACAGGGAATTGAACACTGAAGCTTTCTTT
TRBJ2-7	few	TRBV15	TRBD2	CATSREPGLAGYEQYF	TGTGCCACCAGCAGAGAACCGGGACTAGCGGGTTACGAGCAGTACTTC
TRBJ1-5	-	TRBV10-3	-	CAISEWGGEPQHF	TGTGCCATCAGTGAGTGGGGGGGAGAGCCCCAGCATTTT
TRBJ2-3	few	TRBV28	-	CASTRDFKDTQYF	TGTGCCAGCACCCGGGACTTCAAAGATACGCAGTATTTT
TRBJ1-2	-	TRBV9	-	CASSPPWGYGYTF	TGTGCCAGCAGCCCCCCCTGGGGGTACGGCTACACCTTC
TRBJ1-5	-	TRBV11-3	-	CASSYRPFGCGYSNQPQHF	TGTGCCAGCAGTTATCGTCCTTTCGGCTGCGGATATAGCAATCAGCCCCAGCATTTT
TRBJ1-2	-	TRBV9	-	CASSDGREWGYGYTF	TGTGCCAGCAGCGATGGGAGGGAGTGGGGCTATGGCTACACCTTC